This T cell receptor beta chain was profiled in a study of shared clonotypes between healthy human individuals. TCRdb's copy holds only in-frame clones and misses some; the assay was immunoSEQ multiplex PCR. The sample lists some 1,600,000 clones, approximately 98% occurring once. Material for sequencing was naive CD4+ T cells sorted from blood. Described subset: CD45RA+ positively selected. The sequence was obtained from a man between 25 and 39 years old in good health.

The CDR3 DNA sequence: TGCGCCAGCAGCCAAGACGGACAGGTCAATCAGCCCCAGCATTTT. Its translation: CASSQDGQVNQPQHF. The chain links TRBV4-1 to TRBJ1-5; 7 bases are a match to TRBD1. Germline-derived CDR1 and CDR2 are MGHRA and YSYEKL. This CDR3 region has 15 residues. Trimming cost V 0 bases and J 3 bases; bases outside gene matches: 2.